These 3 T cell receptor beta chains originate from one sample sequenced in a study of CD8+CD57+ T cells in acquired aplastic anemia. The authors sequenced patients whose flow cytometry had shown CD8+CD57+ cell expansion. It was genomic DNA that served as the template for profiling TCR beta VDJ and CDR3. TCRdb reprocessed the reads with MiXCR, giving one entry per CDR3 protein. The sample has some 200,000 distinct CDR3 sequences, 40% to 50% seen once. The sequenced material came from sorted CD4+, CD8+, or CD8+CD57+ T cells (not recorded which) from PBMCs. The receptors come from a human donor with aplastic anemia.

The rearrangement joins TRBV20-1 to TRBJ2-1; a weak D match, TRBD1 (6 bases). The CDR3 is made up of 15 amino acids. Per the germline V gene, CDR1 is DFQATT and CDR2 is SNEGSKA (reference sequence). Trimming left V 0 bases short and J 2 bases short, with 11 bases between. As DNA, the CDR3 is TGCAGTGCTAGAGATCCGGACAGCCCCTACAATGAGCAGTTCTTC. Protein sequence: CSARDPDSPYNEQFF.

This clonotype showed up many times. The chain has TRBV6-4 and TRBJ2-1; D remains ambiguous. Germline loops: CDR1 MRHNA, CDR2 SNTAGT. The V gene lost 0 bases and the J gene lost 0 bases, with 9 bases spanning the gap. CDR3 length equals 16 residues. The DNA for the CDR3 is TGTGCCAGCAGTGACTCGGGCGGAAGCTCCTACAATGAGCAGTTCTTC. This gives the protein CASSDSGGSSYNEQFF.

The chain recombines TRBV9 with TRBJ1-6; D is uncertain. V was pared by 4 bases and J by 13 bases, with 9 bases between. The germline V gene encodes CDR1 SGDLS and CDR2 YYNGEE. The CDR3 totals 11 residues. The DNA of the CDR3 is TGTGCCAGCAGCCGCGGAATGCCCCTCCACTTT. Protein product: CASSRGMPLHF.